Following are 24 T cell receptor beta chains from one sample sequenced in a study of chemoradiotherapy in HPV16-positive cancers. Using immunoSEQ multiplex PCR, the repertoire was profiled, and TCRdb retains in-frame clones only, with some absent. The sample lists 25,000 to 40,000 clones; about nine tenths were seen once. Sequences were derived from blood, sampled from a patient who underwent chemoradiotherapy. All receptors derive from a human donor with HPV-associated anogenital cancer.

This chain links TRBV21-1 with TRBJ2-7; the DNA was not compared with TRBD2, the D call given in the table. TRBV21-1 is tagged as a pseudogene. The CDR3 sequence is 15 residues long. CDR3 in DNA: TGTGCCAGCAGCAAGGAAGCGGTCCAACCCTACGAGCAGTACTTC. Its translation is CASSKEAVQPYEQYF.

As for this clone: Additional DNA sequences in this sample encode the identical CDR3. The chain carries TRBV5-4 and TRBJ2-5, with a tentative D call TRBD2 (7 bases). From germline, CDR1 is SGHNT and CDR2 YYREEE (reference sequence). The CDR3 is 15 amino acids. V was pared by 3 bases and J by 5 bases, with 17 bases between. The CDR3 bases are TGTGCCAGCAGCTGGGAGCCCGGGGGGCTGGAGACCCAGTACTTC. It codes for CASSWEPGGLETQYF.

The chain has TRBV6-1 and TRBJ2-1; D is unclear. Trimming pared 6 bases from V and 0 bases from J, leaving 12 bases between. The CDR3 totals 15 residues. Germline V lookup: CDR1 MNHNS, CDR2 SASEGT. The CDR3 protein is CASRADLSSYNEQFF. In DNA, the CDR3 is TGTGCCAGCAGGGCGGACCTTAGCTCCTACAATGAGCAGTTCTTC.

DNA for the CDR3: TGTGCCAGCAGCCCCCTCACCGGGACCCGAGGCTCTGGAAACACCATATATTTT. Amino acid sequence: CASSPLTGTRGSGNTIYF. V gene TRBV11-2 combines with J gene TRBJ1-3; TRBD1 might be the D (5 bases). The CDR3 has 18 residues. The germline V gene has CDR1 SGHAT and CDR2 FQNNGV. V dropped 5 bases and J dropped 0 bases, with 20 bases sitting between them. The full variable domain, with the rest looked up from reference TRBV11-2 and TRBJ1-3, is EAGVAQSPRYKIIEKRQSVAFWCNPISGHATLYWYQQILGQGPKLLIQFQNNGVVDDSQLPKDRFSAERLKGVDSTLKIQPAKLEDSAVYLCASSPLTGTRGSGNTIYFGEGSWLTVV.

The V and J genes are TRBV9 and TRBJ1-3; D call uncertain. V was pared by 3 bases and J by 0 bases, with 10 bases between. The CDR3 is 15 residues long. CDR1 and CDR2 (germline): SGDLS, YYNGEE. Here the CDR3 DNA reads TGTGCCAGCAGCGCGAGGACCGACTCTGGAAACACCATATATTTT. Translation gives CASSARTDSGNTIYF.

The rearrangement uses TRBV6-1 and TRBJ2-7, with 7 bases matching TRBD1. The CDR3 is 16 residues long. Germline assignment: CDR1 MNHNS and CDR2 SASEGT. The trim removed 2 bases at V and 6 bases at J, leaving 13 bases unmatched. The CDR3: CASSERVRQGIVEQYF. In DNA, the CDR3 is TGTGCCAGCAGTGAACGTGTGAGACAGGGAATAGTCGAGCAGTACTTC.

CDR3 bases: TGTGCCAGCAGAGGTGCACAGGGGGCTCGCACAGATACGCAGTATTTT. It codes for CASRGAQGARTDTQYF. The chain recombines TRBV5-5 with TRBJ2-3; 9 bases align to TRBD1. Germline V gene sequence: CDR1 SGHKS, CDR2 YYEKEE (reference sequence). The CDR3 spans 16 residues. Trimming took 5 bases from V and 1 from J; bases not matched to a gene: 8.

This rearrangement joins TRBV5-1 to TRBJ2-5; TRBD1 aligns across 7 bases. CDR1 SGHRS and CDR2 YFSETQ come from the germline V gene. The CDR3 has 13 amino acids. Trimming at V came to 3 bases and at J to 4 bases, leaving 3 bases not matched to a gene. CDR3 protein: CASSWDSGETQYF. The CDR3 region has the DNA TGCGCCAGCAGCTGGGACAGCGGAGAGACCCAGTACTTC.

The rearrangement uses TRBV5-1 and TRBJ2-2; TRBD1 matches 8 bases. Trimming at V came to 2 bases and at J to 4 bases, leaving 1 base not matched to a gene. The CDR3 covers 14 residues. CDR1 and CDR2 (germline): SGHRS, YFSETQ. CDR3 in DNA: TGCGCCAGCAGCTTACAGGGGGGCACCGGGGAGCTGTTTTTT. It encodes CASSLQGGTGELFF.

The chain carries TRBV9 and TRBJ1-2; the match to TRBD1 covers 9 bases. CDR3 size: 16 residues. V was clipped by 4 bases and J by 5 bases; unmatched bases: 12. Per germline, CDR1 SGDLS and CDR2 YYNGEE. In nucleotides, the CDR3 is TGTGCCAGCAGCCCGCGGGGGACAGGGCAAACTTATGGCTACACCTTC. It specifies CASSPRGTGQTYGYTF.

The chain employs TRBV7-9 and TRBJ2-2; possibly TRBD2 for D (5 bases). Germline V gene lookup returns CDR1 SEHNR and CDR2 FQNEAQ (reference sequence). Deletions cut 6 bases from V and 6 bases from J, with 11 bases between. There are 13 residues in the CDR3. For the CDR3, the DNA is TGTGCCAGCAGTCCAACCGGGGCCGGGGAGCTGTTTTTT. This sequence encodes CASSPTGAGELFF.

The genes are TRBV7-2 and TRBJ2-1; the D gene is possibly TRBD2 (6 bases). Trimming left V 5 bases short and J 12 bases short, with 23 bases between. This CDR3 has 15 amino acids. Per the germline V gene, CDR1 is SGHTA and CDR2 is FQGNSA. CDR3 sequence: CASSPPGLAREGQFF. The CDR3 DNA reads as TGTGCCAGCAGCCCCCCGGGACTGGCAAGAGAGGGGCAGTTCTTC. Full variable domain (outside the CDR3, taken from reference TRBV7-2 and TRBJ2-1): GAGVSQSPSNKVTEKGKDVELRCDPISGHTALYWYRQSLGQGLEFLIYFQGNSAPDKSGLPSDRFSAERTGGSVSTLTIQRTQQEDSAVYLCASSPPGLAREGQFFGPGTRLTVL.

The rearrangement joins TRBV5-1 to TRBJ1-2; D possibly corresponds to TRBD1 (5 bases). The CDR3 totals 15 residues. The V end lost 0 bases, the J end lost 7 bases, and 16 bases lay between the germline ends. In germline, CDR1 is SGHRS, CDR2 YFSETQ. The CDR3 loop reads CASSLDETVTVGYTF. The CDR3 DNA reads as TGCGCCAGCAGCTTGGACGAGACAGTGACGGTTGGCTACACCTTC.

This clone came up once. The chain is built from TRBV4-1 and TRBJ1-6; D possibly corresponds to TRBD1 (6 bases). This CDR3 has 16 residues. V was shortened by 4 bases and J by 2 bases, with 12 bases between the two germline ends. Germline CDR1 MGHRA, CDR2 YSYEKL. CDR3 DNA: TGCGCCAGCAGCCTAAACAGGGTCGCCTATAATTCACCCCTCCACTTT. It translates to CASSLNRVAYNSPLHF.

V gene TRBV6-1 combines with J gene TRBJ2-2; D call uncertain. The CDR3 has 15 residues. Germline values: CDR1 MNHNS, CDR2 SASEGT. V was shortened by 2 bases and J by 0 bases, with 7 bases between the two germline ends. Here the CDR3 reads CASSELSPNTGELFF. In DNA form, the CDR3 reads TGTGCCAGCAGTGAACTGAGTCCGAACACCGGGGAGCTGTTTTTT.

The gene calls are TRBV15 and TRBJ1-4; 8 positions match TRBD1. Germline V gene lookup returns CDR1 LNHNV and CDR2 YYDKDF (reference sequence). V lost 0 bases, J lost 4 bases, and 10 bases stayed unmatched. The length of the CDR3 is 18 residues. This CDR3 reads CATSRDRAGGSSNEKLFF. The CDR3 DNA sequence: TGTGCCACCAGCAGAGATAGGGCAGGGGGCTCGAGTAATGAAAAACTGTTTTTT.

This clone has just one count. V and J are TRBV6-5 and TRBJ1-2; no clear D gene. Germline V gene lookup returns CDR1 MNHEY and CDR2 SVGAGI. The ends were cut back, 6 bases at V and 1 base at J, with 3 bases in the middle. This CDR3 has 11 amino acids. The CDR3 DNA sequence: TGTGCCAGCAGCATTAACTATGGCTACACCTTC. Translation: CASSINYGYTF.

The genes are TRBV6-5 and TRBJ2-2; D may match TRBD1 or TRBD2 (6 bases each). Germline CDR1 reads MNHEY; CDR2 reads SVGAGI. Trimming took 4 bases from V and 3 from J, leaving 12 bases between them. The CDR3 has 15 residues. DNA for the CDR3: TGTGCCAGCAGTTTAGGAGGGGGTTACACCGGGGAGCTGTTTTTT. Translating gives CASSLGGGYTGELFF.

This chain links TRBV7-2 with TRBJ1-1, with D unresolved. Germline CDR1 reads SGHTA; CDR2 reads FQGNSA. The length of the CDR3 is 12 residues. Trimming cost V 1 base and J 8 bases, with 8 bases left between them. CDR3 nucleotide sequence: TGTGCCAGCAGCTTAGGCCTGACCGAAGCTTTCTTT. Protein: CASSLGLTEAFF.

The V call is TRBV9, the J call TRBJ2-1, with 11 bases fitting TRBD2. The J segment lost 11 bases and the V segment lost 0 bases, leaving 16 bases of the junction unmatched. Germline CDR1 SGDLS, CDR2 YYNGEE. This CDR3 has 18 residues. The CDR3 loop reads CASSVDFPGASGRTKQFF. CDR3 bases: TGTGCCAGCAGCGTAGATTTCCCGGGGGCTAGCGGGAGGACCAAGCAGTTCTTC.

The V call is TRBV4-1, the J call TRBJ1-2; 7 positions agree with TRBD1. The CDR3 consists of 16 residues. V lost 0 bases, J lost 4 bases, and 8 bases stayed unmatched. Per the germline V gene, CDR1 is MGHRA and CDR2 is YSYEKL. The CDR3, as DNA: TGCGCCAGCAGCCAAGAGAGGGGGCGCGGTGTCTATGGCTACACCTTC. Its translation: CASSQERGRGVYGYTF.

This clone was seen a single time. The V and J genes are TRBV9 and TRBJ2-2, with D tentatively TRBD2 (6 bases). CDR1 and CDR2 (germline): SGDLS, YYNGEE. V was trimmed by 4 bases and J by 6 bases, leaving 19 bases between them. This CDR3 is 16 amino acids long. The CDR3 DNA sequence: TGTGCCAGCAGCCCCATCGGGAGCTTGAGGTCCGGGGAGCTGTTTTTT. Protein product: CASSPIGSLRSGELFF.

This sequence joins TRBV5-4 and TRBJ1-1; D unclear. This CDR3 has 13 amino acids. Germline V gene sequence: CDR1 SGHNT, CDR2 YYREEE (reference sequence). Trimming took off 0 bases at V and 2 bases at J, with 5 bases between the two ends. CDR3 in amino acids: CASSLDANTEAFF. CDR3 nucleotide sequence: TGTGCCAGCAGCTTGGATGCCAACACTGAAGCTTTCTTT.

The chain has TRBV18 and TRBJ1-1, with D hard to call. Germline lookup yields CDR1 KGHSH and CDR2 LQKENI. Trimming left V 3 bases short and J 5 bases short, with 10 bases between. The CDR3 spans 13 residues. CDR3 in DNA: TGTGCCAGCTCACCCTCTCACGGGACTGAAGCTTTCTTT. Protein: CASSPSHGTEAFF.